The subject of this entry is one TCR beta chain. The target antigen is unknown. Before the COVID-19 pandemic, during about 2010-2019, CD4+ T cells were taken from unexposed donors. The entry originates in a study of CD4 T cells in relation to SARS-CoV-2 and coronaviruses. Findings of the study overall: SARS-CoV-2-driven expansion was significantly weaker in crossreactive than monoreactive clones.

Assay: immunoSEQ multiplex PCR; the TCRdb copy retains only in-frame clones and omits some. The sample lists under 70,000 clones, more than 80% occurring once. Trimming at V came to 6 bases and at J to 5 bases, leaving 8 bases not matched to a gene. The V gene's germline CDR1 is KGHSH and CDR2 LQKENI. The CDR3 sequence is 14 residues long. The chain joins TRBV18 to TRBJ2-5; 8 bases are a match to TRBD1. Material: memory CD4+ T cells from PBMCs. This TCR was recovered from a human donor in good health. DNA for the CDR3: TGTGCCAGCTCCCCCGGACAGGGCAGTGAGACCCAGTACTTC. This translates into CASSPGQGSETQYF.